The 21 T cell receptor beta chains given below trace back to one sample, sequenced in a study of beta chain features in type 1 diabetes. The authors reverse transcribed all of the isolated RNA, so sequencing captured expressed TCRB transcripts. Sequenced by immunoSEQ multiplex PCR; TCRdb stores in-frame clones only, minus some. Of more than 250,000 clones listed, roughly 21% were seen once; the top ten hold 0.028%. For these TCRs, the target antigens are not known. Study-wide results and caveats: When Type 1 diabetes patients were examined, their TCRB CDR3s proved moderately but significantly shorter in all four CD4+ subsets.

Input material: naive CD4+ T cells from blood. The receptors derive from a woman aged 35 to 49 with type 1 diabetes.

This clone appeared a few times. The chain has TRBV11-2 and TRBJ2-3; D gene unclear. CDR3 length: 12 residues. The germline V gene encodes CDR1 SGHAT and CDR2 FQNNGV. V was shortened by 3 bases and J by 8 bases, with 9 bases between the two germline ends. The CDR3 sequence: CASSLSTRTQYF. Written as DNA, the CDR3 is TGTGCCAGCAGCTTGTCGACACGTACGCAGTATTTT.

V usage is TRBV7-2 and J usage is TRBJ2-7; 9 bases are shared with TRBD1. V lost 5 bases to trimming and J lost 8 bases; unmatched junction nucleotides: 7. The CDR3 sequence is 13 residues long. In germline, CDR1 is SGHTA, CDR2 FQGNSA. In DNA form, the CDR3 reads TGTGCCAGCAGCCCCCGGGACAGGGAACAGCAGTACTTC. It specifies CASSPRDREQQYF.

The chain employs TRBV30 and TRBJ2-7, with TRBD1 identical over 8 bases. CDR3 length: 14 residues. V shed 4 bases, J shed 6 bases, and the junction held 11 bases outside the gene matches. The V gene's germline CDR1 is GTSNPN and CDR2 SVGIG (reference sequence). The CDR3: CAWTKGQGLGEQYF. CDR3 in DNA: TGTGCCTGGACCAAAGGACAGGGCTTGGGCGAGCAGTACTTC.

V usage is TRBV23-1 and J usage is TRBJ1-1, with TRBD1 identical over 8 bases. TRBV23-1 is an open reading frame, and its role is uncertain. The CDR3 covers 13 residues. V dropped 11 bases and J dropped 6; count of bases not matched to a gene: 11. The CDR3 region has the DNA TGCGCCGGGAAGGACAGGGCCGGCGCTGAAGCTTTCTTT. Residues: CAGKDRAGAEAFF.

The chain employs TRBV7-9 and TRBJ1-1, with unresolved D. Germline V CDR1 and CDR2: SEHNR, FQNEAQ (reference sequence). Trimming stripped 2 bases from V and 7 bases from J, with 11 bases between. The CDR3 runs to 13 residues. CDR3 sequence: CASSLSVPSEAFF. The DNA of the CDR3 is TGTGCCAGCAGCTTAAGTGTACCCAGTGAAGCTTTCTTT.

This clone was seen a handful of times. This rearrangement joins TRBV7-9 to TRBJ2-7; D may be TRBD2 (6 bases). V shed 7 bases and J shed 0 bases, with 19 bases lying between them. CDR3 length equals 16 residues. Germline V CDR1 and CDR2: SEHNR, FQNEAQ (reference sequence). CDR3 protein: CASIYAGTGNSYEQYF. The CDR3 coding sequence is TGTGCCAGCATTTACGCCGGGACTGGGAACTCCTACGAGCAGTACTTC.

This clone came up a few times. Additional DNA sequences in this sample encode the identical CDR3. The chain recombines TRBV7-9 with TRBJ2-5, with 10 bases aligning to TRBD1. J was trimmed by 3 bases and V by 6 bases; bases with no gene match: 4. Per the germline V gene, CDR1 is SEHNR and CDR2 is FQNEAQ (reference sequence). The CDR3 is made up of 14 amino acids. The DNA of the CDR3 is TGTGCCAGCAGTCGGACAGGGGGTGAAGAGACCCAGTACTTC. Translated, it gives CASSRTGGEETQYF.

The rearrangement joins TRBV7-2 to TRBJ1-6, with unresolved D. The germline V and J ends were trimmed by 3 bases and 9 bases, with 12 bases remaining between them. The CDR3 has 14 amino acids. Germline-derived CDR1 and CDR2 are SGHTA and FQGNSA. The CDR3 sequence is CASSFRTESSPLHF. The CDR3 bases are TGTGCCAGCAGCTTTCGGACTGAGAGTTCACCCCTCCACTTT.

Comments on this clone: Other DNA sequences in the sample encode the same CDR3. This chain connects TRBV2 to TRBJ2-6; D unresolved. This CDR3 spans 12 amino acids. CDR1 and CDR2 (germline): SNHLY, FYNNEI. Trimming took 7 bases from V and 2 from J, leaving 3 bases between them. CDR3 region: CASTAGANVLTF. Written as DNA, the CDR3 is TGTGCCAGCACCGCTGGGGCCAACGTCCTGACTTTC.

The V gene is TRBV19, the J gene TRBJ1-2; the D is unclear. The CDR3 sequence is 14 residues long. The germline V gene has CDR1 LNHDA and CDR2 SQIVND (reference sequence). With 3 bases removed from V and 5 bases from J, the gap between germline ends came to 13 bases. CDR3 DNA: TGTGCCAGTAGTATTGCGGCGTTTGGGTATGGCTACACCTTC. It encodes CASSIAAFGYGYTF.

CDR3 region: CASSHGRHYEQYF. Written as DNA, the CDR3 is TGTGCCAGCAGTCACGGGAGGCACTACGAGCAGTACTTC. J is TRBJ2-7 and V is TRBV28; TRBD2 aligns across 7 bases. Germline CDR1 is MDHEN and CDR2 is SYDVKM. The J segment lost 3 bases and the V segment lost 5 bases, leaving 4 bases of the junction unmatched. The CDR3 has 13 amino acids.

This clone was detected only a few times. The V gene is TRBV7-2, the J gene TRBJ1-1, with TRBD1 identical over 9 bases. Germline V gene data show CDR1 as SGHTA and CDR2 as FQGNSA. V shed 3 bases, J shed 2 bases, and the junction held 13 bases outside the gene matches. CDR3 length: 18 residues. The CDR3 sequence is CASSFAGTGKKGNTEAFF. DNA of the CDR3: TGTGCCAGCAGCTTCGCGGGGACAGGGAAGAAGGGAAACACTGAAGCTTTCTTT.

The chain has TRBV7-9 and TRBJ2-7; unclear D gene. The CDR3 runs to 12 residues. CDR1 and CDR2 (germline): SEHNR, FQNEAQ (reference sequence). V was clipped by 5 bases and J by 0 bases, with 5 bases between them. CDR3 in DNA: TGTGCCAGCAGCCTCAGCTCCTACGAGCAGTACTTC. This translates into CASSLSSYEQYF.

This clone was counted between two and nine times. The CDR3 bases are TGCAGCGTTTCCGGACAGGGCCTAGGAACCGGGGAGCTGTTTTTT. Residues: CSVSGQGLGTGELFF. The chain joins TRBV29-1 to TRBJ2-2, with 8 bases that match TRBD1. V was pared by 5 bases and J by 5 bases, with 10 bases of the junction left unmatched. Germline V gene sequence: CDR1 SQVTM, CDR2 ANQGSEA. The CDR3 contains 15 residues.

This chain uses TRBV15 with TRBJ2-6; TRBD2 might be the D (6 bases). The CDR3 is 14 residues long. Germline loops: CDR1 LNHNV, CDR2 YYDKDF (reference sequence). Trimming pared 8 bases from V and 6 bases from J, leaving 14 bases between. The CDR3 DNA reads as TGTGCCACCGGACGGGGGATAAAGGCCAACGTCCTGACTTTC. It yields the protein CATGRGIKANVLTF.

The chain couples TRBV12-5 to TRBJ2-1, with D hard to call. The CDR3 consists of 14 residues. The V end lost 7 bases, the J end lost 0 bases, and 10 bases lay between the germline ends. Germline CDR1 reads LGHNT; CDR2 reads FRNRAP. CDR3 protein: CASVKDSSYNEQFF. CDR3 sequence (DNA): TGTGCTAGTGTCAAAGATAGCTCCTACAATGAGCAGTTCTTC. Based on the CDR3 plus reference TRBV12-5 and TRBJ2-1, the full variable domain is DARVTQTPRHKVTEMGQEVTMRCQPILGHNTVFWYRQTMMQGLELLAYFRNRAPLDDSGMPKDRFSAEMPDATLATLKIQPSEPRDSAVYFCASVKDSSYNEQFFGPGTRLTVL.

The V call is TRBV4-1, the J call TRBJ1-2; unclear D gene. Germline CDR1 MGHRA, CDR2 YSYEKL. V lost 5 bases, J lost 3 bases, and 13 bases lay in between. This CDR3 spans 14 amino acids. The CDR3, as DNA: TGCGCCAGCAGCTTAGACCGGCGGGACTATGGCTACACCTTC. Encoded protein: CASSLDRRDYGYTF.

This clone came up once. The chain has TRBV5-1 and TRBJ1-2; 9 bases match TRBD1. The germline V gene encodes CDR1 SGHRS and CDR2 YFSETQ. This CDR3 has 14 residues. With V trimmed by 0 bases and J by 6 bases, 3 bases remained unmatched. The CDR3, as DNA: TGCGCCAGCAGCTTGGATACAGGGGGCGATGGCTACACCTTC. Translated: CASSLDTGGDGYTF. The full variable domain, with the rest looked up from reference TRBV5-1 and TRBJ1-2, is KAGVTQTPRYLIKTRGQQVTLSCSPISGHRSVSWYQQTPGQGLQFLFEYFSETQRNKGNFPGRFSGRQFSNSRSEMNVSTLELGDSALYLCASSLDTGGDGYTFGSGTRLTVV.

The chain has TRBV4-3 and TRBJ2-1; 7 positions match TRBD2. Trimming removed 4 bases from V and 0 bases from J; junction bases left unmatched: 3. The CDR3 totals 15 residues. CDR1 is LGHNA, CDR2 YSLEER, per germline. Written as DNA, the CDR3 is TGCGCCAGCAGCCTAGCGGGCGGCTCCTACAATGAGCAGTTCTTC. Its protein is CASSLAGGSYNEQFF.

This clone showed up just a few times. This chain joins TRBV5-1 and TRBJ2-7; possible D gene TRBD1, 6 bases. The CDR3 contains 13 residues. From germline, CDR1 is SGHRS and CDR2 YFSETQ. Trimming shortened V by 5 bases and J by 5 bases, and 14 bases separated the two germline ends. The CDR3 nucleotides are TGCGCCAGCAGTCGTGGACAGAGGGACGAGCAGTACTTC. It yields the protein CASSRGQRDEQYF.

This clone was observed a handful of times. This chain uses TRBV25-1 with TRBJ2-5; 8 bases fit TRBD1. CDR3 length: 14 amino acids. The V segment lost 6 bases and the J segment 3 bases; nucleotides outside the gene matches: 6. CDR1 and CDR2 (germline): MGHDK, SYGVNS. CDR3 bases: TGTGCCAGCAGCCGACAGGGGATGGAAGAGACCCAGTACTTC. It is translated as CASSRQGMEETQYF.